This T cell receptor beta chain was captured in a study of cytomegalovirus exposure and HLA in healthy donors. Study summary: Among the roughly 400 genotyped donors, about 81% were placed in the Caucasian-associated ancestry cluster.

CDR3 length: 18 residues. V lost 0 bases to trimming and J lost 4 bases; unmatched junction nucleotides: 10. The V gene's germline CDR1 is GTSNPN and CDR2 SVGIG (reference sequence). With respect to this clone: Its antigen is as yet unknown.

The PCR employed 60 Vbeta primers together with 13 Jbeta primers. The repertoire was sequenced with immunoSEQ multiplex PCR; TCRdb's copy has only in-frame clones and lacks some. The table lists roughly 100,000 clones, with 3.4% in the top ten. The study, taken as a whole, reports: CMV serostatus stood as the only immune exposure information on hand. In a later analysis, at a false discovery rate of 0.05, approximately 16,000 TCR beta sequences matched HLA alleles. There were fewer than 200 TCR beta chains listed as cytomegalovirus-associated.

The V call is TRBV30, the J call TRBJ2-1; 12 nucleotides match TRBD2. The sample consisted of PBMCs. The TCR comes from a woman aged 25 to 45 in good health and CMV-seronegative. CDR3 in DNA: TGTGCCTGGAGTGTCGGACTAGCGGGAACACAAATTTACAATGAGCAGTTCTTC. Protein: CAWSVGLAGTQIYNEQFF.